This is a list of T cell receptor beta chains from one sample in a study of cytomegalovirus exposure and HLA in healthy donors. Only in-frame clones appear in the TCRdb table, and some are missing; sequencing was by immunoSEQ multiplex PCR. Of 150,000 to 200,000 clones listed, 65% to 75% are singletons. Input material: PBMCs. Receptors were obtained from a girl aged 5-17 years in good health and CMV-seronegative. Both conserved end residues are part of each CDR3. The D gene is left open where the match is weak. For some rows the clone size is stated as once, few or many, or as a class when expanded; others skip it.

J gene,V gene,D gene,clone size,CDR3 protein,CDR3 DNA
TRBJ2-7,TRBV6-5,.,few,CASSQTGQIYYEQYF,TGTGCCAGCAGTCAAACCGGACAGATCTACTACGAGCAGTACTTC
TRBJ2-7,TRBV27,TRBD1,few,CASSLRGQLSYEQYF,TGTGCCAGCAGTTTAAGGGGACAGCTATCCTACGAGCAGTACTTC
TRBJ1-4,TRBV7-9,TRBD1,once,CASSLSQGESEKLFF,TGTGCCAGCAGCCTCAGTCAGGGGGAGTCTGAAAAACTGTTTTTT
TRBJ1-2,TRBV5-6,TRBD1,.,CASSLSGGTEAYGYTF,TGTGCCAGCAGTCTATCGGGGGGGACAGAAGCTTATGGCTACACCTTC
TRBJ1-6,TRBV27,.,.,CASSLSPALLRTYNSPLHF,TGTGCCAGCAGTTTATCCCCCGCTCTCCTGAGAACCTATAATTCACCCCTCCACTTT
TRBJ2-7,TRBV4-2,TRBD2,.,CASSRVGTSGGDEQYF,TGTGCCAGCAGCCGAGTTGGGACTAGCGGGGGGGACGAGCAGTACTTC
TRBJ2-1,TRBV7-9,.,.,CASSLVSLAAGGEQFF,TGTGCCAGCAGCTTAGTTTCTTTGGCAGCGGGTGGGGAGCAGTTCTTC
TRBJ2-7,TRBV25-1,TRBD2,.,CASSDLAVEYEQYF,TGTGCCAGCAGTGATCTAGCGGTTGAATACGAGCAGTACTTC
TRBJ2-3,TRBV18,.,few,CASSPPSGEAQYF,TGTGCCAGCTCACCACCGTCCGGGGAGGCGCAGTATTTT
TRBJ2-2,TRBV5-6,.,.,CASSLDTRGSGELFF,TGTGCCAGCAGCTTGGACACCAGGGGATCCGGGGAGCTGTTTTTT
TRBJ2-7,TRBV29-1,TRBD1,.,CSVYTARQGAYEQYF,TGCAGCGTCTACACCGCAAGACAGGGTGCCTACGAGCAGTACTTC
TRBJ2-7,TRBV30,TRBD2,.,CAWSVGWRGDSYEQYF,TGTGCCTGGAGTGTAGGGTGGCGGGGGGATTCCTACGAGCAGTACTTC
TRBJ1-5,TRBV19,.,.,CASSIGWAGDNQPQHF,TGTGCCAGTAGTATAGGGTGGGCAGGGGACAATCAGCCCCAGCATTTT
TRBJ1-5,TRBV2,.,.,CASSGGVGQPQHF,TGTGCGAGCAGCGGGGGGGTAGGTCAGCCCCAGCATTTT
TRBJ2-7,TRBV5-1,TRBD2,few,CASSLAATSGRF,TGCGCCAGCAGCTTGGCGGCGACTAGCGGGCGCTTC
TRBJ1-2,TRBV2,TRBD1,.,CATGTGEGYTF,TGTGCCACCGGGACAGGGGAAGGCTACACCTTC
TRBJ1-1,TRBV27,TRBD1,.,CASRRAGDRDITEAFF,TGTGCCAGTCGTAGAGCAGGGGACAGGGATATAACTGAAGCTTTCTTT
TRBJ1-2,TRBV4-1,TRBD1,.,CASSQGGQLHYGYTF,TGCGCCAGCAGCCAAGGGGGACAGCTTCACTATGGCTACACCTTC
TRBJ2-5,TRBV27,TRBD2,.,CASSLSGGAETQYF,TGTGCCAGCAGTCTCAGCGGGGGGGCAGAGACCCAGTACTTC
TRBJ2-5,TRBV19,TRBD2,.,CASSIRSGGYQETQYF,TGTGCCAGTAGTATCAGGAGCGGGGGCTACCAAGAGACCCAGTACTTC
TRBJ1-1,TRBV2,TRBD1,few,CASTDRVGNTEAFF,TGTGCCAGCACTGACAGGGTTGGGAACACTGAAGCTTTCTTT
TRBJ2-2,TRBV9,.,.,CASSSLESGPGELFF,TGTGCCAGCAGCTCCCTTGAGAGCGGCCCCGGGGAGCTGTTTTTT
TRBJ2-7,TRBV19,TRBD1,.,CASTGTGAYEQYF,TGTGCCAGTACTGGGACAGGGGCCTACGAGCAGTACTTC
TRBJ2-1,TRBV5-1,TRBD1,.,CASSFRDSYNEQFF,TGCGCCAGCAGCTTCCGGGACAGTTACAATGAGCAGTTCTTC
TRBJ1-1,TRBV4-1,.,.,CASSQGGNTEAFF,TGCGCCAGCAGCCAAGGAGGGAACACTGAAGCTTTCTTT
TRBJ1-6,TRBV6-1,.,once,CASSEALVGSSYNSPLHF,TGTGCCAGCAGTGAAGCACTAGTTGGGAGCTCCTATAATTCACCCCTCCACTTT
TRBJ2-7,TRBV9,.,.,CASSVGDTKLYEQYF,TGTGCCAGCAGCGTAGGCGACACGAAACTCTACGAGCAGTACTTC
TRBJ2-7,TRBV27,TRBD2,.,CASRQRGGIYEQYF,TGTGCCAGCAGGCAGCGGGGGGGGATTTACGAGCAGTACTTC
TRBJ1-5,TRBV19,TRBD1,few,CASRLTGMASYSNQPQHF,TGTGCCAGTAGGCTGACAGGGATGGCTTCTTATAGCAATCAGCCCCAGCATTTT
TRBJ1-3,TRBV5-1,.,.,CASSTALSGNTIYF,TGCGCCAGCAGTACAGCTCTCTCTGGAAACACCATATATTTT
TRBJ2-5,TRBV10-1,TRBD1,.,CASSEQGVGQETQYF,TGCGCCAGCAGTGAGCAGGGGGTGGGCCAAGAGACCCAGTACTTC
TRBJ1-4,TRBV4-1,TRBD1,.,CASSQEGTGHEKLFF,TGCGCCAGCAGCCAGGAAGGGACAGGGCATGAAAAACTGTTTTTT
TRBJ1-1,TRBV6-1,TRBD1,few,CASSGDRGTEAFF,TGTGCCAGCAGTGGGGACAGGGGTACTGAAGCTTTCTTT
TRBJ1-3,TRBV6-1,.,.,CASSEGSSGNTIYF,TGTGCCAGCAGTGAAGGCAGCTCTGGAAACACCATATATTTT
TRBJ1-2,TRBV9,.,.,CASSVGEDISNYGYTF,TGTGCCAGCAGCGTAGGAGAGGACATTTCTAACTATGGCTACACCTTC
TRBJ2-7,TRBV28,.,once,CASAIAYEQYF,TGTGCCAGTGCCATAGCCTACGAGCAGTACTTC
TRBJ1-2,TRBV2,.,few,CASSETQADYGYTF,TGTGCCAGCAGTGAAACACAGGCTGACTATGGCTACACCTTC
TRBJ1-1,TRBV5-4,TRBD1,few,CASSFISGGTEAFF,TGTGCCAGCAGCTTCATCTCAGGGGGAACTGAAGCTTTCTTT
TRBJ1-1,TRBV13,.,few,CASTSVGGGTEAFF,TGTGCCAGCACTTCCGTCGGGGGGGGTACTGAAGCTTTCTTT
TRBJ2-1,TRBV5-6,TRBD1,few,CASIDRGNEQFF,TGTGCCAGCATAGACAGGGGGAATGAGCAGTTCTTC
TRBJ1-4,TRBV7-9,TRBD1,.,CASSLPTGMDEKLFF,TGTGCCAGCAGCCTCCCGACAGGGATGGATGAAAAACTGTTTTTT
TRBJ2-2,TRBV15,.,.,CATSRAAGNTGELFF,TGTGCCACCAGCAGAGCGGCGGGGAACACCGGGGAGCTGTTTTTT
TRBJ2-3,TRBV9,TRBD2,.,CASSPSGGTSTDTQYF,TGTGCCAGCAGCCCTAGCGGGGGGACTAGCACAGATACGCAGTATTTT
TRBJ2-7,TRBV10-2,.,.,CASPERRDTSYEQYF,TGCGCCAGCCCGGAAAGGCGCGACACCTCCTACGAGCAGTACTTC
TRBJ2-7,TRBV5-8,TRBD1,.,CASSLQGALTPYEQYF,TGTGCCAGCAGCCTACAGGGGGCCCTTACCCCCTACGAGCAGTACTTC
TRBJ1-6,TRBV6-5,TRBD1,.,CASRSPGQGGSPLHF,TGTGCCAGCAGGTCCCCGGGACAGGGAGGGTCACCCCTCCACTTT
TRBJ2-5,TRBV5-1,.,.,CASSLGSADRQETQYF,TGCGCCAGCAGCTTGGGATCAGCGGACCGCCAAGAGACCCAGTACTTC
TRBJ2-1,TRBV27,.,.,CASSFGQSYNEQFF,TGTGCCAGCAGTTTCGGTCAATCCTACAATGAGCAGTTCTTC
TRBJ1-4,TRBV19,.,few,CASTYLNEKLFF,TGTGCCAGTACCTACCTGAATGAAAAACTGTTTTTT